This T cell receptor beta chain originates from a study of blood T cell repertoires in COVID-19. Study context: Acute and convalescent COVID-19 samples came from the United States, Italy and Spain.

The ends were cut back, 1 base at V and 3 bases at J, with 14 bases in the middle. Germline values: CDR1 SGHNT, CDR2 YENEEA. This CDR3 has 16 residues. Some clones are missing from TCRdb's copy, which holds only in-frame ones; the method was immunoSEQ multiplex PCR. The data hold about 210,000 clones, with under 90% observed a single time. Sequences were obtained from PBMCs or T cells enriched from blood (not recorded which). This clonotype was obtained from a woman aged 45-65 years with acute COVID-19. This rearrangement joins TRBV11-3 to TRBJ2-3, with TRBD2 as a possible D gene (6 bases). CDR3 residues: CASSLVSLASTDTQYF. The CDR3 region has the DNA TGTGCCAGCAGCTTAGTGTCCCTAGCGTCGACAGATACGCAGTATTTT. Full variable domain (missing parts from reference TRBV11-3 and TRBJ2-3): EAGVVQSPRYKIIEKKQPVAFWCNPISGHNTLYWYLQNLGQGPELLIRYENEEAVDDSQLPKDRFSAERLKGVDSTLKIQPAELGDSAVYLCASSLVSLASTDTQYFGPGTRLTVL.